This TCR beta chain was recovered during a study of response to subunit inactivated influenza vaccine. This clonotype was recorded only once. Its antigen is currently unknown. Trimming pared 1 base from V and 8 bases from J, leaving 15 bases between. CDR3 length: 15 amino acids. Study results and limitations: Authors suggested seasonal influenza vaccinations each recruit few new T cells.

MiXCR was run by TCRdb on the RT-PCR reads, yielding one entry per CDR3 protein. The sample includes 250,000 to 350,000 distinct CDR3 sequences, 22% seen only once; the top ten take 10% to 13%. The sequencing used PBMCs from blood, collected 21 months after vaccination. This sequence originates from a man aged 50-75 years who received an inactivated influenza vaccine. J is TRBJ2-1 and V is TRBV12-3 or TRBV12-4; D possibly corresponds to TRBD2 (5 bases). For the CDR3, the DNA is TGTGCCAGCAGTTTAGATGGAACCGGAGGAGATGAGCAGTTCTTC. Residues: CASSLDGTGGDEQFF.